A single sample is the source of the 23 T cell receptor beta chains below, sequenced in a study of blood T cell repertoires in COVID-19. Libraries were prepared by immunoSEQ multiplex PCR; TCRdb keeps only in-frame clonotypes and omits some of them. The repertoire includes roughly 260,000 clones, about nine tenths of them detected once, and approximately 10% sits in the top ten. The sample comprised peripheral blood. The origin of the receptors is a woman in her twenties or thirties with COVID-19, enrolled during active disease.

The chain couples TRBV7-9 to TRBJ1-1; the D is unclear. The CDR3 is made up of 15 amino acids. Germline V gene lookup returns CDR1 SEHNR and CDR2 FQNEAQ (reference sequence). V was cut by 10 bases and J by 4 bases, with 22 bases left in between. In nucleotides, the CDR3 is TGTGCCACCACACCCGACGGAGGATGGGTCACTGAAGCTTTCTTT. Its translation: CATTPDGGWVTEAFF. The whole variable domain, filled in from reference TRBV7-9 and TRBJ1-1, reads DTGVSQNPRHKITKRGQNVTFRCDPISEHNRLYWYRQTLGQGPEFLTYFQNEAQLEKSRLLSDRFSAERPKGSFSTLEIQRTEQGDSAMYLCATTPDGGWVTEAFFGQGTRLTVV.

This chain links TRBV9 with TRBJ1-5; D remains unclear. V shed 3 bases and J shed 0 bases, with 7 bases lying between them. CDR1 SGDLS and CDR2 YYNGEE come from the germline V gene. The CDR3 consists of 14 residues. CDR3 nucleotide sequence: TGTGCCAGCAGCGCAACATATAGCAATCAGCCCCAGCATTTT. Translating it yields CASSATYSNQPQHF. The full variable domain, its missing parts supplied by reference TRBV9 and TRBJ1-5, is DSGVTQTPKHLITATGQRVTLRCSPRSGDLSVYWYQQSLDQGLQFLIQYYNGEERAKGNILERFSAQQFPDLHSELNLSSLELGDSALYFCASSATYSNQPQHFGDGTRLSIL.

The genes are TRBV11-2 and TRBJ1-2; TRBD1 might be the D (5 bases). Trimming left V 5 bases short and J 1 base short, with 14 bases between. The CDR3 length is 15 residues. Germline lookup yields CDR1 SGHAT and CDR2 FQNNGV. In DNA, the CDR3 is TGTGCCAGCAGCCCCGGCGGGGCGGTTAACTATGGCTACACCTTC. It encodes CASSPGGAVNYGYTF.

The J gene is TRBJ2-3, the V gene TRBV3-1 (or the pseudogene TRBV3-2), with 11 positions matching TRBD2. Germline V lookup: CDR1 LGHDT, CDR2 YNNKEL (reference sequence). With V trimmed by 4 bases and J by 5 bases, 5 bases remained unmatched. The CDR3 sequence is 15 residues long. The CDR3 DNA reads TGTGCCAGCAGCCGGCGACTAGCGGGACTAGATACGCAGTATTTT. This codes for CASSRRLAGLDTQYF.

The rearrangement uses TRBV29-1 and TRBJ2-1; perhaps TRBD2 as D (7 bases). Trimming pared 3 bases from V and 9 bases from J, leaving 18 bases between. In germline, CDR1 is SQVTM, CDR2 ANQGSEA. There are 14 residues in the CDR3. CDR3 in amino acids: CSVDTSAPQGEQFF. The DNA for the CDR3 is TGCAGCGTTGATACTAGCGCCCCACAGGGTGAGCAGTTCTTC.

The DNA for the CDR3 is TGTGCCAGCAGCATGGGACAGGGACGCACCGGGGAGCTGTTTTTT. Protein product: CASSMGQGRTGELFF. The J gene is TRBJ2-2, the V gene TRBV7-2, with 9 bases aligning to TRBD1. This CDR3 is 15 amino acids long. Germline CDR1 reads SGHTA; CDR2 reads FQGNSA. Trimming removed 5 bases from V and 4 bases from J; junction bases left unmatched: 5.

The V gene is TRBV6-2 or TRBV6-3, the J gene TRBJ2-7, with unresolved D. The CDR3 has 12 amino acids. V was trimmed by 6 bases and J by 4 bases, leaving 10 bases between them. Germline CDR1 and CDR2: MNHEY and SVGEGT. CDR3 DNA sequence: TGTGCCAGCAGCCCACAAAAATACGAGCAGTACTTC. It yields the protein CASSPQKYEQYF.

The chain uses TRBV18 and TRBJ1-2; D is perhaps TRBD1 (6 bases). The CDR3 extends over 12 amino acids. The V gene's germline CDR1 is KGHSH and CDR2 LQKENI. Trimming removed 6 bases at V and 4 bases at J, with 9 bases between. CDR3: CASSTDSYGYTF. CDR3 in DNA: TGTGCCAGCTCTACGGACAGCTATGGCTACACCTTC.

The chain couples TRBV7-3 to TRBJ2-2; tentatively, D is TRBD2 (5 bases). Deletions cut 5 bases from V and 2 bases from J, with 12 bases between. Germline CDR1 and CDR2: SGHTA and FQGTGA. The CDR3 is 15 residues long. The CDR3 DNA sequence: TGTGCCAGCAGCCCATCAAGCGGAAACACCGGGGAGCTGTTTTTT. The encoded protein is CASSPSSGNTGELFF.

CDR3 nucleotide sequence: TGTGCCAGCAGCGCCCCTCTCAGCTCTGGGGCCAACGTCCTGACTTTC. Translating gives CASSAPLSSGANVLTF. This rearrangement joins TRBV9 to TRBJ2-6; no definite D call. Trimming removed 3 bases at V and 0 bases at J, with 10 bases between. Germline values: CDR1 SGDLS, CDR2 YYNGEE. The CDR3 length is 16 residues.

The V call is TRBV28, the J call TRBJ1-5; perhaps TRBD1 as D (5 bases). Trimming stripped 2 bases from V and 6 bases from J, with 11 bases between. From germline, CDR1 is MDHEN and CDR2 SYDVKM. The CDR3 runs 14 residues. CDR3 DNA: TGTGCCAGCAGTTTAGGGGGGTTAGGTCAGCCCCAGCATTTT. Protein sequence: CASSLGGLGQPQHF.

The chain combines TRBV7-9 with TRBJ2-7, with D perhaps matching TRBD1 (5 bases). Germline lookup yields CDR1 SEHNR and CDR2 FQNEAQ (reference sequence). V was clipped by 5 bases and J by 2 bases, with 16 bases between them. The CDR3 contains 15 residues. The CDR3 is CASSPASRAPYEQYF. DNA of the CDR3: TGTGCCAGCAGCCCAGCCTCCAGGGCCCCCTACGAGCAGTACTTC.

The chain is built from TRBV10-1 and TRBJ2-7; the D gene is possibly TRBD1 (6 bases). This CDR3 is built from 13 residues. Trimming shortened V by 2 bases and J by 6 bases, and 11 bases separated the two germline ends. Germline CDR1 is WNHNN and CDR2 is SYGVQD (reference sequence). The CDR3 is CASSEARGGEQYF. In nucleotides, the CDR3 is TGCGCCAGCAGTGAGGCTAGAGGGGGCGAGCAGTACTTC.

The chain uses TRBV19 and TRBJ2-7; 8 bases match TRBD1. The V and J ends lost 10 bases and 2 bases, in that order; junction bases with no gene match: 4. The CDR3 extends over 12 amino acids. Germline V gene lookup returns CDR1 LNHDA and CDR2 SQIVND (reference sequence). CDR3 loop: CATQDRAYEQYF. The CDR3 DNA sequence: TGTGCCACTCAGGACAGGGCCTACGAGCAGTACTTC.

V usage is TRBV29-1 and J usage is TRBJ1-1; D is unclear. Germline loops: CDR1 SQVTM, CDR2 ANQGSEA. V was clipped by 4 bases and J by 0 bases, with 9 bases between them. The CDR3 has 13 residues. The CDR3: CSVVEGMNTEAFF. CDR3 nucleotide sequence: TGCAGCGTTGTTGAGGGAATGAACACTGAAGCTTTCTTT. Complete variable domain (other parts from reference TRBV29-1 and TRBJ1-1): SAVISQKPSRDICQRGTSLTIQCQVDSQVTMMFWYRQQPGQSLTLIATANQGSEATYESGFVIDKFPISRPNLTFSTLTVSNMSPEDSSIYLCSVVEGMNTEAFFGQGTRLTVV.

A note on this clone: The identical CDR3 is also encoded by other nucleotide sequences in the sample. The chain is built from TRBV10-3 and TRBJ2-7; D ambiguous. Germline V gene data show CDR1 as ENHRY and CDR2 as SYGVKD. CDR3 length: 12 residues. The ends were cut back, 3 bases at V and 4 bases at J, with 7 bases in the middle. CDR3 nucleotide sequence: TGTGCCATCAGTGAAACTGATTACGAGCAGTACTTC. Its protein product is CAISETDYEQYF.

The V and J genes are TRBV10-3 and TRBJ1-5, with D hard to call. Germline-derived CDR1 and CDR2 are ENHRY and SYGVKD. The CDR3 consists of 14 residues. V was pared by 3 bases and J by 0 bases, with 6 bases between. CDR3 in DNA: TGTGCCATCAGTGACCCCGGTAGCAATCAGCCCCAGCATTTT. It translates to CAISDPGSNQPQHF.

This clone was counted once. V and J are TRBV2 and TRBJ1-5, with 7 positions matching TRBD1. Germline lookup yields CDR1 SNHLY and CDR2 FYNNEI. V was clipped by 5 bases and J by 3 bases; unmatched bases: 7. This CDR3 has 15 residues. This chain's CDR3 is CASSRTGEDNQPQHF. The CDR3, as DNA: TGTGCCAGCAGTCGCACAGGGGAAGACAATCAGCCCCAGCATTTT.

The gene calls are TRBV4-3 and TRBJ2-1; D might be TRBD2 (5 bases). This CDR3 has 13 residues. The V gene lost 2 bases and the J gene lost 10 bases, with 12 bases spanning the gap. Germline-derived CDR1 and CDR2 are LGHNA and YSLEER. The CDR3 coding sequence is TGCGCCAGCAGCCAACGGGATTCCCTAGAGCAGTTCTTC. It encodes CASSQRDSLEQFF.

This chain joins TRBV28 and TRBJ2-1, with 11 positions matching TRBD2. Germline CDR1 and CDR2: MDHEN and SYDVKM. V was clipped by 6 bases and J by 7 bases; unmatched bases: 8. The CDR3 sequence is 15 residues long. The CDR3 is CASSEDTSGRNEQFF. Written as DNA, the CDR3 is TGTGCCAGCAGCGAGGATACTAGCGGGAGAAATGAGCAGTTCTTC.

The chain couples TRBV10-1 to TRBJ2-5; D is unresolved. V lost 3 bases to trimming and J lost 1 base, with 6 bases between them. Germline V gives CDR1 WNHNN, CDR2 SYGVQD (reference sequence). This CDR3 is built from 13 residues. The CDR3 spells CASSENFQETQYF. The DNA of the CDR3 is TGCGCCAGCAGTGAAAACTTCCAAGAGACCCAGTACTTC.

CDR3 DNA: TGTGCCAGCAGGGGGCAGGGAATTGACGAGCAGTACTTC. Residues: CASRGQGIDEQYF. This chain joins TRBV28 and TRBJ2-7; D is perhaps TRBD1 (5 bases). Per germline, CDR1 MDHEN and CDR2 SYDVKM. The CDR3 sequence is 13 residues long. V was cut by 6 bases and J by 5 bases, with 14 bases left in between. Full variable domain (outside the CDR3, taken from reference TRBV28 and TRBJ2-7): DVKVTQSSRYLVKRTGEKVFLECVQDMDHENMFWYRQDPGLGLRLIYFSYDVKMKEKGDIPEGYSVSREKKERFSLILESASTNQTSMYLCASRGQGIDEQYFGPGTRLTVT.

A single count supports this clone. The chain has TRBV4-3 and TRBJ1-4, with TRBD1 matching over 9 bases. The germline CDR1 and CDR2 sequences are LGHNA and YSLEER. This CDR3 is built from 16 residues. Trimming removed 0 bases from V and 8 bases from J; junction bases left unmatched: 7. CDR3 loop: CASSQDFGTGYEKLFF. The CDR3 DNA reads as TGCGCCAGCAGCCAAGATTTCGGGACAGGGTACGAAAAACTGTTTTTT.